The 20 T cell receptor beta chains below all came from one sample that was sequenced in a study of blood T cell repertoires in COVID-19. Measured with immunoSEQ multiplex PCR; TCRdb has only the in-frame clones, and not every one. The sample lists 140,000 to 150,000 clones, 88% seen once, with 1.8% in the top ten. The sequencing input was peripheral blood. The receptors originated from a man between 70 and 80 years old with acute or convalescent COVID-19.

The chain links TRBV5-4 to TRBJ2-3; 8 nucleotides line up with TRBD2. Per germline, CDR1 SGHNT and CDR2 YYREEE (reference sequence). CDR3 length: 15 amino acids. V was clipped by 6 bases and J by 2 bases; unmatched bases: 8. CDR3 sequence reads: CASNGGGPSTDTQYF. DNA of the CDR3: TGTGCCAGCAACGGCGGGGGGCCCTCCACAGATACGCAGTATTTT. The full variable domain, its missing parts supplied by reference TRBV5-4 and TRBJ2-3, is ETGVTQSPTHLIKTRGQQVTLRCSSQSGHNTVSWYQQALGQGPQFIFQYYREEENGRGNFPPRFSGLQFPNYSSELNVNALELDDSALYLCASNGGGPSTDTQYFGPGTRLTVL.

The J gene is TRBJ1-2, the V gene TRBV9; unclear D gene. Germline CDR1 is SGDLS and CDR2 is YYNGEE. The CDR3 consists of 13 residues. Trimming took off 0 bases at V and 7 bases at J, with 10 bases between the two ends. As DNA, the CDR3 is TGTGCCAGCAGCGTAGAACCAGGTGGTGGCTACACCTTC. Its protein is CASSVEPGGGYTF.

V is TRBV4-1 and J is TRBJ2-7; 8 positions agree with TRBD1. The CDR3 consists of 15 residues. Germline lookup yields CDR1 MGHRA and CDR2 YSYEKL. The J segment lost 4 bases and the V segment lost 4 bases, leaving 9 bases of the junction unmatched. The CDR3 DNA follows: TGCGCCAGCAGCCTTAGGGACAGGAGAGATTACGAGCAGTACTTC. Protein product: CASSLRDRRDYEQYF.

The DNA of the CDR3 is TGTGCCAGCAGAACAGGGCTGGGCGATTATGGCTACACCTTC. This gives the protein CASRTGLGDYGYTF. The chain employs TRBV6-5 and TRBJ1-2, with D possibly matching TRBD1 (6 bases). The V end was cut by 6 bases, the J end by 5 bases, with 16 bases between. This CDR3 is 14 amino acids long. CDR1 is MNHEY and CDR2 is SVGAGI in the germline V gene.

The chain carries TRBV5-5 and TRBJ1-5; D not certain. V dropped 4 bases and J dropped 5 bases, with 19 bases sitting between them. CDR1 and CDR2 from the germline V gene are SGHKS and YYEKEE (reference sequence). This CDR3 comprises 16 residues. In nucleotides, the CDR3 is TGTGCCAGCAGCACGGGAAGCGTGGGAGACCATCAGCCCCAGCATTTT. It encodes CASSTGSVGDHQPQHF.

V usage is TRBV18 and J usage is TRBJ1-2; no firm D call. This CDR3 has 14 amino acids. Trimming took off 0 bases at V and 4 bases at J, with 9 bases between the two ends. From germline, CDR1 is KGHSH and CDR2 LQKENI. The CDR3 protein is CASSPPVVAYGYTF. In DNA, the CDR3 is TGTGCCAGCTCACCACCCGTAGTTGCCTATGGCTACACCTTC.

This chain links TRBV6-4 with TRBJ1-5; D perhaps matches TRBD1 (5 bases). V was trimmed by 5 bases and J by 7 bases, leaving 12 bases between them. The germline V gene encodes CDR1 MRHNA and CDR2 SNTAGT. CDR3 length: 13 amino acids. This chain's CDR3 is CASSPMRGQPQHF. CDR3 in DNA: TGTGCCAGCAGTCCGATGCGGGGGCAGCCCCAGCATTTT.

The rearrangement links TRBV14 to TRBJ2-1; the D is unclear. This CDR3 has 13 residues. Per germline, CDR1 SGHDN and CDR2 FVKESK. V lost 2 bases and J lost 4, with 6 bases in between. The DNA for the CDR3 is TGTGCCAGCAGCCAACGGTCTTACAATGAGCAGTTCTTC. This codes for CASSQRSYNEQFF.

This clone was seen a single time. The V and J genes are TRBV29-1 and TRBJ2-7, with 9 bases lining up with TRBD1. In germline, CDR1 is SQVTM, CDR2 ANQGSEA. The CDR3 totals 15 residues. V lost 1 base, J lost 3 bases, and 7 bases stayed unmatched. CDR3 sequence: CSVEGGGTGFYEQYF. For the CDR3, the DNA is TGCAGCGTTGAAGGAGGCGGGACAGGGTTCTACGAGCAGTACTTC.

J is TRBJ2-1 and V is TRBV28, with D unresolved. Trimming pared 2 bases from V and 9 bases from J, leaving 8 bases between. Per the germline V gene, CDR1 is MDHEN and CDR2 is SYDVKM. The CDR3 is made up of 12 amino acids. The CDR3 here is CASSLRSFEQFF. The CDR3, as DNA: TGTGCCAGCAGTTTACGGTCCTTTGAGCAGTTCTTC.

The CDR3 coding sequence is TGTGCCAGCAGTCGGACTAGCGGGATGTCCGGGGAGCTGTTTTTT. Protein sequence: CASSRTSGMSGELFF. This chain uses TRBV28 with TRBJ2-2, with 12 bases matching TRBD2. The trim removed 5 bases at V and 6 bases at J, leaving 4 bases unmatched. The CDR3 has 15 residues. Per germline, CDR1 MDHEN and CDR2 SYDVKM.

The V gene is TRBV12-3 or TRBV12-4, the J gene TRBJ2-1, with TRBD1 identical over 7 bases. J gave up 6 bases and V 5 bases, and 4 bases lay outside the gene matches. The CDR3 spans 13 residues. CDR3 sequence: CASSPDRVNEQFF. CDR3 DNA sequence: TGTGCCAGCAGTCCTGACAGGGTCAATGAGCAGTTCTTC.

V usage is TRBV10-2 and J usage is TRBJ2-1; TRBD2 matches at 12 bases. Per germline, CDR1 WSHSY and CDR2 SAAADI. The CDR3 runs 15 residues. V trimming: 0 bases; J trimming: 8 bases; junction bases outside the gene matches: 2. In DNA form, the CDR3 reads TGCGCCAGCAGTGAGTCCCCTAGCGGGGGGGATGAGCAGTTCTTC. This encodes CASSESPSGGDEQFF.

This clone was detected only a few times. The chain has TRBV7-9 and TRBJ2-7, with 11 bases lining up with TRBD2. In germline, CDR1 is SEHNR, CDR2 FQNEAQ (reference sequence). The CDR3 has 15 amino acids. V was pared by 5 bases and J by 3 bases, with 6 bases of the junction left unmatched. CDR3 in amino acids: CASSQRLAGIYEQYF. CDR3 coding DNA: TGTGCCAGCAGCCAGAGACTAGCGGGGATCTACGAGCAGTACTTC.

This rearrangement joins TRBV19 to TRBJ1-2; 7 nucleotides match TRBD1. The CDR3 consists of 16 residues. The ends lost 6 bases at V and 3 bases at J; junction bases unmatched: 13. From germline, CDR1 is LNHDA and CDR2 SQIVND (reference sequence). In DNA, the CDR3 is TGTGCCAGTAGGAGACAGGGAGAATTAGCAGACTATGGCTACACCTTC. Its protein product is CASRRQGELADYGYTF.

The chain recombines TRBV19 with TRBJ2-3, with TRBD2 matching 11 bases. CDR1 and CDR2 from the germline V gene are LNHDA and SQIVND (reference sequence). The CDR3 spans 19 residues. J gave up 0 bases and V 4 bases, and 12 bases lay outside the gene matches. The CDR3 loop reads CASSKKGSGGAVSTDTQYF. The CDR3 region has the DNA TGTGCCAGTAGTAAGAAAGGTAGCGGGGGGGCCGTCAGCACAGATACGCAGTATTTT.

This sequence joins TRBV7-2 and TRBJ2-1, with 14 bases identical to TRBD2. From germline, CDR1 is SGHTA and CDR2 FQGNSA. V was pared by 5 bases and J by 9 bases, with 9 bases of the junction left unmatched. CDR3 length equals 16 residues. CDR3 protein: CASSLGTSGSSAEQFF. The CDR3 DNA reads TGTGCCAGCAGCCTGGGGACTAGCGGGAGCTCGGCTGAGCAGTTCTTC.

Here the CDR3 reads CASSRQGTGTDTQYF. CDR3 DNA: TGTGCCAGCAGCAGACAGGGTACGGGCACAGATACGCAGTATTTT. This chain joins TRBV3-1 (or the pseudogene TRBV3-2) and TRBJ2-3, with TRBD1 matching over 7 bases. The CDR3 loop spans 15 amino acids. Unmatched junction bases numbered 6, after V lost 5 bases and J lost 1 base. CDR1 is LGHDT, CDR2 YNNKEL, per germline (reference sequence).

This clone was picked up one time. The chain employs TRBV3-1 (or the pseudogene TRBV3-2) and TRBJ2-2; D may be TRBD2 (6 bases). Trimming removed 8 bases at V and 7 bases at J, with 8 bases between. This CDR3 region has 11 residues. The germline gives CDR1 LGHDT, CDR2 YNNKEL (reference sequence). The CDR3 is CASLAFGELFF. CDR3 nucleotides: TGTGCCAGCCTAGCGTTCGGGGAGCTGTTTTTT.

The J gene is TRBJ1-4, the V gene TRBV5-4; the D gene is possibly TRBD1 (5 bases). The germline V and J ends were trimmed by 0 bases and 0 bases, with 12 bases remaining between them. In germline, CDR1 is SGHNT, CDR2 YYREEE (reference sequence). The CDR3 has 17 residues. The CDR3 region has the DNA TGTGCCAGCAGCTTGGGGTTTGGGGGGACAACTAATGAAAAACTGTTTTTT. This sequence encodes CASSLGFGGTTNEKLFF.